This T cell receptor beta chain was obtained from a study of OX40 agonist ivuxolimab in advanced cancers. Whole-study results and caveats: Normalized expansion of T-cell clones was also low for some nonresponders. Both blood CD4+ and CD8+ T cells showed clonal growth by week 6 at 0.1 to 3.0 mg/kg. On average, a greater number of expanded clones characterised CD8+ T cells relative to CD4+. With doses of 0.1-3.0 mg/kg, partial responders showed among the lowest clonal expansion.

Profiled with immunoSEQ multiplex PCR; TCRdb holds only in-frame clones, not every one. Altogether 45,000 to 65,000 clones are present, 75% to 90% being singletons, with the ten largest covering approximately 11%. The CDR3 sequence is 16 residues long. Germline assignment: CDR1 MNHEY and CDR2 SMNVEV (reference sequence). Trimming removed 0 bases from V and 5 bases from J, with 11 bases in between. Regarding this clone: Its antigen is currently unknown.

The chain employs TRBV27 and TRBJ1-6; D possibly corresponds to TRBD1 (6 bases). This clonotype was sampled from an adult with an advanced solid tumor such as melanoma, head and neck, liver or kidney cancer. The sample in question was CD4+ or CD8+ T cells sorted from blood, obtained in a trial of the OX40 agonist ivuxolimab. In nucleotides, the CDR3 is TGTGCCAGCAGTTTATCAGGGACAAGGGATAATTCACCCCTCCACTTT. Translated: CASSLSGTRDNSPLHF.